This T cell receptor beta chain was retrieved from a study of cytomegalovirus exposure and HLA in healthy donors. Study-wide findings and caveats: Apart from CMV serostatus, no immune exposure information was available. The study reported that TCR beta sequences accurately predicted HLA-A and HLA-B alleles in most subjects.

Turning to this clone: Its matching antigen is unknown.

The PCR had 60 Vbeta and 13 Jbeta primers. Clones were sequenced by immunoSEQ multiplex PCR, and TCRdb holds only the in-frame ones, with some missing. The sample shows 60,000 to 75,000 clones, roughly 70% of them seen only once. Per the germline V gene, CDR1 is KGHSH and CDR2 is LQKENI. The CDR3 is 14 residues long. Trimming took 3 bases from V and 4 from J; bases not matched to a gene: 5. The chain joins TRBV18 to TRBJ1-2; 7 positions agree with TRBD1. The sequence was collected from a woman between 40 and 55 years old in good health and CMV-seropositive. Sequencing was carried out using PBMCs. In DNA, the CDR3 is TGTGCCAGCTCACCCGGGACAGAGTCCTATGGCTACACCTTC. Its protein is CASSPGTESYGYTF.